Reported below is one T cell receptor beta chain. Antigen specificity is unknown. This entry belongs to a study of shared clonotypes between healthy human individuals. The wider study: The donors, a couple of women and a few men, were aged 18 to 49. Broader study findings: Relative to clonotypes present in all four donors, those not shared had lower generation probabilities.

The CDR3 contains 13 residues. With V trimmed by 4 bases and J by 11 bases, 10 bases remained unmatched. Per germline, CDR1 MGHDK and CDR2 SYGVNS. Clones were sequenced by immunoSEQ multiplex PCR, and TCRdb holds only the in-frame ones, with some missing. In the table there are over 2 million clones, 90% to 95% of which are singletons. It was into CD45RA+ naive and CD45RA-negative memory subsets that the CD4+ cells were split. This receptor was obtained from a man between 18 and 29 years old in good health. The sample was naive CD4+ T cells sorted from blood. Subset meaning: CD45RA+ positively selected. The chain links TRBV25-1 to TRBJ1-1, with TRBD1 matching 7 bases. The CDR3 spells CASSGRDRSSAFF. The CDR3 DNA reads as TGTGCCAGCAGTGGCCGGGACAGAAGTTCGGCTTTCTTT.